The source of this T cell receptor (beta chain) is a study of T cell responses to AZD1222 COVID-19 vaccine. Findings and caveats of the study: Donor demographics were predominantly white British with a female majority; clonal diversity may be underestimated. Across the whole spike, CD4 TCRs peaked at regions 160-218 and 743-854. Nearly half of spike-specific TCRs reportedly target variant regions that are unmutated in the B.1.351 and B.1.1.7 variants.

V was clipped by 2 bases and J by 4 bases; unmatched bases: 6. Per the germline V gene, CDR1 is SGHTA and CDR2 is FQGTGA. CDR3 size: 15 residues. Using immunoSEQ multiplex PCR, the repertoire was profiled, and TCRdb retains in-frame clones only, with some absent. The sample includes 200,000 or so clones, 94% seen only once; the top ten take about 9%. Concerning this clone: Its cognate antigen is unknown.

This chain uses TRBV7-3 with TRBJ1-1, with 8 positions matching TRBD1. The TCR originated in an adult in good health. The sample was peripheral blood, taken on day 0 of AZD1222 vaccination. The CDR3 sequence is CASSLAGGKATEAFF. The CDR3 coding sequence is TGTGCCAGCAGCTTAGCAGGGGGCAAGGCCACTGAAGCTTTCTTT.